The next 5 T cell receptor beta chains were all read from a single sample in a study of cytomegalovirus exposure and HLA in healthy donors. Primers included in the PCR were 60 Vbeta and 13 Jbeta primers. Sequencing used immunoSEQ multiplex PCR; TCRdb keeps in-frame clones, though not all of them. The repertoire holds 100,000 to 150,000 clones, with about a sixth as singletons. The sequenced sample consisted of PBMCs. Every receptor here comes from a female donor in good health and CMV-seropositive.

The chain employs TRBV5-1 and TRBJ2-5; weak D call: TRBD2 (5 bases). This CDR3 region has 14 residues. The V end was cut by 1 base, the J end by 2 bases, with 9 bases between. Germline V gives CDR1 SGHRS, CDR2 YFSETQ. The CDR3 here is CASSLRGYQETQYF. CDR3 in DNA: TGCGCCAGCAGCTTGCGCGGGTATCAAGAGACCCAGTACTTC.

The sample holds a few counts of this clone. V and J are TRBV6-5 and TRBJ2-1; D gene ambiguous. Germline CDR1 reads MNHEY; CDR2 reads SVGAGI. The V end lost 0 bases, the J end lost 8 bases, and 11 bases lay between the germline ends. The CDR3 loop spans 14 amino acids. CDR3 sequence reads: CASSYSYYYDEQFF. The CDR3 DNA sequence: TGTGCCAGCAGTTACTCCTACTATTATGATGAGCAGTTCTTC.

The rearrangement links TRBV5-1 to TRBJ1-4, with D perhaps TRBD1 (5 bases). The CDR3 is made up of 15 amino acids. With 6 bases removed from V and 8 bases from J, the gap between germline ends came to 20 bases. CDR1 is SGHRS, CDR2 YFSETQ, per germline. The CDR3 protein is CASKAMGRVMEKLFF. The DNA of the CDR3 is TGCGCCAGCAAGGCGATGGGCAGGGTCATGGAAAAACTGTTTTTT.

This clone was seen a handful of times. This sequence joins TRBV6-5 and TRBJ1-4, with TRBD1 identical over 7 bases. The trim removed 8 bases at V and 4 bases at J, leaving 10 bases unmatched. Germline V lookup: CDR1 MNHEY, CDR2 SVGAGI. The CDR3 is 15 residues long. The CDR3 bases are TGTGCCAGCGCCACAGGGGCCGCAAATAATGAAAAACTGTTTTTT. Its protein product is CASATGAANNEKLFF.

The chain employs TRBV9 and TRBJ2-1, with 7 bases identical to TRBD2. Germline lookup yields CDR1 SGDLS and CDR2 YYNGEE. Unmatched junction bases numbered 5, after V lost 0 bases and J lost 5 bases. This CDR3 region has 15 residues. The CDR3 reads CASSVEASGDNEQFF. The CDR3 DNA reads TGTGCCAGCAGCGTAGAGGCTAGCGGCGACAATGAGCAGTTCTTC.